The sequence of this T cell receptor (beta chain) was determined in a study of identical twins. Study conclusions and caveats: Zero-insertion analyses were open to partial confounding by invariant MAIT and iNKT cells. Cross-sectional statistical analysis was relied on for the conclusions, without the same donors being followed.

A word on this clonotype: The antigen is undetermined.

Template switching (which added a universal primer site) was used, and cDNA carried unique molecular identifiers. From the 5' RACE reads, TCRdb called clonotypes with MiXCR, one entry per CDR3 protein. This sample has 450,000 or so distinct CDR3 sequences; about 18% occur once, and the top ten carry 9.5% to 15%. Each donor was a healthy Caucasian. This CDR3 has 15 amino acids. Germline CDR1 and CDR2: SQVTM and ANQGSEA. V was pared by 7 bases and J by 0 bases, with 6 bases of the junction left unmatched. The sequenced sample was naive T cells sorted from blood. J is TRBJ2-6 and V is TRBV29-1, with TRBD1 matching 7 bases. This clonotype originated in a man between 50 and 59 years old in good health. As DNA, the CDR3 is TGCAGCGCACGGACAGGACTCTCTGGGGCCAACGTCCTGACTTTC. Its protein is CSARTGLSGANVLTF.